The TCR beta chain under discussion was sequenced for a study of blood T cells in healthy people across ages. Turning to the study itself: About one barcoded beta molecule per two T cells was the capture yield of template switching.

CDR3 length equals 15 residues. In germline, CDR1 is DFQATT, CDR2 SNEGSKA (reference sequence). J gave up 1 base and V 0 bases, and 1 base lay outside the gene matches. Sample-barcoded 5' priming and a J-beta primer mix drove a second PCR of about 6 to 12 cycles. Sequencing yielded, for each sample, at least 2.5 million paired-end reads carrying CDR3. TCRdb passed the 5' RACE reads through MiXCR, listing each CDR3 protein once. The table lists about 800,000 distinct CDR3 sequences, over 45% of them singletons. Caucasian, healthy and from Russia, the donors were aged between about 6 and 90. The specimen sequenced was blood. The receptor was derived from a young man in good health. J is TRBJ2-3 and V is TRBV20-1, with TRBD1 matching 10 bases. The CDR3 DNA reads as TGCAGTGCTAGAGAGGGGACAGGGGGCACAGATACGCAGTATTTT. This gives the protein CSAREGTGGTDTQYF.